This T cell receptor (beta chain) was recovered during a study of T-cell memory formation after mild COVID-19. Study-level information: Most TCR clusters belonged to a single donor. Whole-study findings and limits: Contracting CD4+ clones lay largely in CM and EM, with CD8+ ones residing in EMRA. The appearance of some responding clones in pre-infection memory suggested that cross-reactive memory joined. Day 15 to 85 contractors were CD4/CD8 balanced; later expanders leaned CD4+.

Details on this clonotype: What it recognizes is unknown.

TCRdb itself ran the 5' RACE reads through MiXCR, one entry per CDR3 protein. The sample has roughly 150,000 distinct CDR3 sequences; around 15% are singletons. V dropped 0 bases and J dropped 0 bases, with 9 bases sitting between them. This CDR3 is built from 15 residues. Germline V gene data show CDR1 as SGHRS and CDR2 as YFSETQ. Sequencing was performed on PBMCs or a T cell subset sorted from them (not recorded which). The sequence was collected from an adult woman who had mild COVID-19 (a few samples of this study predate the infection). Cell type and time point are not known. The chain couples TRBV5-1 to TRBJ1-1; D is unresolved. CDR3 in amino acids: CASSLAGVMNTEAFF. As DNA, the CDR3 is TGCGCCAGCAGCTTGGCAGGAGTCATGAACACTGAAGCTTTCTTT. Full variable domain (rest looked up from reference TRBV5-1 and TRBJ1-1): KAGVTQTPRYLIKTRGQQVTLSCSPISGHRSVSWYQQTPGQGLQFLFEYFSETQRNKGNFPGRFSGRQFSNSRSEMNVSTLELGDSALYLCASSLAGVMNTEAFFGQGTRLTVV.